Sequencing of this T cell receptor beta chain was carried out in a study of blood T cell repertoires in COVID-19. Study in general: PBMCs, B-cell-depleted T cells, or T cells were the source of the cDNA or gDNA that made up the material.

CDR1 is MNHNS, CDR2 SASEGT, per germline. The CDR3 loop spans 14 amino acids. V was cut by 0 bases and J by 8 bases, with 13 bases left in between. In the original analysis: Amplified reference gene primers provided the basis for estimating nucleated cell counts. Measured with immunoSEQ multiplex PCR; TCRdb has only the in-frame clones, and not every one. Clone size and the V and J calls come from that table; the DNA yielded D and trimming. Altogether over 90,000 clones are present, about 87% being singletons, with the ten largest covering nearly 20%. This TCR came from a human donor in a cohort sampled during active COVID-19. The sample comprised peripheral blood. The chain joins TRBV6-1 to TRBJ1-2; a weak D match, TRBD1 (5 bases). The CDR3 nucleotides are TGTGCCAGCAGTGAAGCGTCCAGGGTTGGAGGCTACACCTTC. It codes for CASSEASRVGGYTF.